The subject of this entry is one T cell receptor (beta chain). These data come from a study of control samples from healthy donors and cancer patients. Looked up from germline, CDR1 is SGHAT and CDR2 is FQNNGV. Trimming left V 1 base short and J 1 base short, with 13 bases between. This CDR3 contains 17 residues. This table comes from immunoSEQ multiplex PCR, and its TCRdb copy is limited to in-frame clones, with some not included. The sample contains roughly 150,000 clones, about 93% of which appear only once. Sequencing used blood. This receptor was obtained from a man in his fifties in good health. The rearrangement joins TRBV11-2 to TRBJ2-2; the D gene is possibly TRBD2 (6 bases). CDR3 in amino acids: CASSLGVLALNTGELFF. CDR3 bases: TGTGCCAGCAGCTTAGGTGTACTAGCCCTGAACACCGGGGAGCTGTTTTTT.